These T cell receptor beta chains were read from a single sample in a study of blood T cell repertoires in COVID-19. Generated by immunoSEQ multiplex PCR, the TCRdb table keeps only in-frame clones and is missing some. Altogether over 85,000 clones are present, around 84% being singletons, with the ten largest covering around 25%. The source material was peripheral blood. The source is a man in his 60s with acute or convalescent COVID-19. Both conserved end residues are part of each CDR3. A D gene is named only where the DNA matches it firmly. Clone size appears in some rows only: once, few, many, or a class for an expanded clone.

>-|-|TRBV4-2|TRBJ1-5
TGTGCCAGCAGCCAAGCCCTAGCCAGCAATCAGCCCCAGCATTTT
CASSQALASNQPQHF
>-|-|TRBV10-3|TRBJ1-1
TGTGCCATCAGTGAGGGGAGGGTCACTGAAGCTTTCTTT
CAISEGRVTEAFF
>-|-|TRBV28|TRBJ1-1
TGTGCCAGCAGTGACAGTCCCGCCCGGACTGAAGCTTTCTTT
CASSDSPARTEAFF
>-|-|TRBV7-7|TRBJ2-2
TGTGCCAGCAGGGTAGGCAGGGGAGCACACACCGGGGAGCTGTTTTTT
CASRVGRGAHTGELFF
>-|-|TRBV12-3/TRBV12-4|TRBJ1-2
TGTGCCAGCAGTTTATCCCAGGGTTCTGGCTACACCTTC
CASSLSQGSGYTF
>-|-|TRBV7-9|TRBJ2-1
TGTGCCAGCAGCTTAGAGAGGTACAATGAGCAGTTCTTC
CASSLERYNEQFF
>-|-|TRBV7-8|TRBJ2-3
TGTGCCAGCAGCTACGGTACCGGGGGCACAGATACGCAGTATTTT
CASSYGTGGTDTQYF
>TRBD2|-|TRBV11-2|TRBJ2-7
TGTGCCAGCAGCTTACTATCGGCTAGCGGGGGGGTGGAGCAGTACTTC
CASSLLSASGGVEQYF
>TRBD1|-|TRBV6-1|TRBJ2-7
TGTGCCAGCAGTGAAGGGCTAGGGGGCACTGCCTACGAGCAGTACTTC
CASSEGLGGTAYEQYF
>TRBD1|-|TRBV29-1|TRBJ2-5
TGCAGCGTGTCCGGACAGGGGGCGGTGGAGACCCAGTACTTC
CSVSGQGAVETQYF
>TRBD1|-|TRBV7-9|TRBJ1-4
TGTGCCAGCAGCCCAACAGGGGCAAATGAAAAACTGTTTTTT
CASSPTGANEKLFF
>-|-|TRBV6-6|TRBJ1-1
TGTGCAGGCAGGTCCGATGTTCTGAACACTGAAGCTTTCTTT
CAGRSDVLNTEAFF
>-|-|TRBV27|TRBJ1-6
TGTGCCAGCAGTTCCCGGACAGTGGGTTTTGCCCTCCACTTT
CASSSRTVGFALHF
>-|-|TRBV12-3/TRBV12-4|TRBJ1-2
TGTGCCAGCAGTTTTTTACAGTATTATGGCTACACCTTC
CASSFLQYYGYTF
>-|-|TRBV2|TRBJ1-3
TGTGCCAGTGTCAAGACCGCAGGGGCCCCTGGAAACACCATATATTTT
CASVKTAGAPGNTIYF
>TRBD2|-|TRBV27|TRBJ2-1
TGTGCCAGCAGGACTAGCCCTAACGGTTACAATGAGCAGTTCTTC
CASRTSPNGYNEQFF
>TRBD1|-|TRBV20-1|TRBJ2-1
TGCAGTGCCAAACGGGACAGGGAGCAGTTCTTC
CSAKRDREQFF
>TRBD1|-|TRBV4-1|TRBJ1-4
TGCGCCAGCAGCCAAGGGACAGGGGGAAATGAAAAACTGTTTTTT
CASSQGTGGNEKLFF
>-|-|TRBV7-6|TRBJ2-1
TGTGCCAGCAGCTTAGGAGCGCTAGCAGCGGGTGAGCAGTTCTTC
CASSLGALAAGEQFF
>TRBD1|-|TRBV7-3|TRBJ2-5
TGTGCCAGCAGGGTCCGATACACAGGGGGAGAGACCCAGTACTTC
CASRVRYTGGETQYF
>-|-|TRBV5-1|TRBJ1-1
TGCGCCAGCAGCTTGCTTTCAACGGGGAGCACTGAAGCTTTCTTT
CASSLLSTGSTEAFF
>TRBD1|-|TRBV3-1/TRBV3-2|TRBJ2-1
TGTGCCAGCAGCCCTCTAGGACAGGGGTCGCAGTTCTTC
CASSPLGQGSQFF
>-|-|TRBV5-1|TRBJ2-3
TGCGCCAGCAGCGACCAGTGGGGCGCAGATACGCAGTATTTT
CASSDQWGADTQYF
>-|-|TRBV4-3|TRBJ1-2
TGCGCCAGCAGCCAAGACTTCACATCACCCTGGACTGAACTAAGCGGCTACACCTTC
CASSQDFTSPWTELSGYTF
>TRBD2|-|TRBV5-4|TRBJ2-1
TGTGCCACCAAGAGCGGGGGAAGCTCCTACAATGAGCAGTTCTTC
CATKSGGSSYNEQFF
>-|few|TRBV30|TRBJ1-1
TGTGCCTGGATTCCCGACAAGAACACTGAAGCTTTCTTT
CAWIPDKNTEAFF
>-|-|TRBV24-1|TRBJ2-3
TGTGCCACCAGTTCCCCTAGCACAGATACGCAGTATTTT
CATSSPSTDTQYF
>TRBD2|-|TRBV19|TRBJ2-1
TGTGCCAGTAGTATTAAAGGACTAGCTGTCTACAATGAGCAGTTCTTC
CASSIKGLAVYNEQFF
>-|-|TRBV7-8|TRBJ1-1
TGTGCCAGCAGCCGGACAGCAACCTTGAACACTGAAGCTTTCTTT
CASSRTATLNTEAFF
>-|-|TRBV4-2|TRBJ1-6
TGTGCCAGCAGCCAAGACGGCTTCAGGGCCCTCCACTTT
CASSQDGFRALHF
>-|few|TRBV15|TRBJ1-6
TGTGCCACCAGCAGTGAGGGGGTTTCACCCCTCCACTTT
CATSSEGVSPLHF
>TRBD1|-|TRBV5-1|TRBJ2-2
TGCGCCAGCAGCTTGATCGACAGGGCGAACACCGGGGAGCTGTTTTTT
CASSLIDRANTGELFF
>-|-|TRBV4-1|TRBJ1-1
TGCGCCAGCAGCCAAGGTTCGGGAGCTTTCTTT
CASSQGSGAFF
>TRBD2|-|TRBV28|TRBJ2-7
TGTGCCAGCAGACAGCGGGGGGGCTATTACGAGCAGTACTTC
CASRQRGGYYEQYF
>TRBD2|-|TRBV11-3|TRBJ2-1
TGTGCCAGCCCCCGGGGGGCGGGGGGCTACCACAATGAGCAGTTCTTC
CASPRGAGGYHNEQFF
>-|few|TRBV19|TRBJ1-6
TGTGCCAGTAGTATCCTAGGAAGCTCCTATAATTCACCCCTCCACTTT
CASSILGSSYNSPLHF
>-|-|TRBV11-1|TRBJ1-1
TGTGCCAGCAGCTTAGCGCTGCCGGGGAACACTGAAGCTTTCTTT
CASSLALPGNTEAFF
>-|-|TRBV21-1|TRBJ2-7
TGTGCCAGCAGCGGAGGAACGGGGGGGTCGTACGAGCAGTACTTC
CASSGGTGGSYEQYF